This TCR beta chain was sequenced in a study of blood T cell repertoires in COVID-19. Study overall: The study drew acute and convalescent COVID-19 samples from the United States, Italy and Spain. PBMCs, B-cell-depleted T cells, or T cells were the source of the cDNA or gDNA that made up the material.

This clone came up once. In germline, CDR1 is SGHDT, CDR2 YYEEEE. The CDR3 sequence is 15 residues long. V shed 4 bases and J 0 bases; nucleotides not matched to a gene: 4. Profiled with immunoSEQ multiplex PCR; TCRdb holds only in-frame clones, not every one. The sample consists of about 370,000 clones, 89% of them appearing once. This chain uses TRBV5-6 with TRBJ2-1; TRBD2 aligns across 7 bases. The sequencing input was peripheral blood. This clonotype originated in a woman aged 25 to 45 with COVID-19, enrolled during active disease. The chain's CDR3 is CASSPGGSSYNEQFF. CDR3 bases: TGTGCCAGCAGCCCCGGGGGGAGCTCCTACAATGAGCAGTTCTTC.